These T cell receptor beta chains were read from a single sample in a study of blood T cell repertoires in COVID-19. Here immunoSEQ multiplex PCR was the method, and the copy in TCRdb shows in-frame clones only, minus some. The sample lists under 300,000 clones; just under 85% were seen once. Sequencing was carried out using PBMCs or T cells enriched from blood (not recorded which). All receptors derive from a man aged 40-55 years who had recovered from COVID-19. Both conserved end residues are part of each CDR3. D genes are given only for firm matches. Clone size, where shown, is once, few, many, or a class for clones that have expanded.

>TRBJ1-6|TRBD1|-|17|TRBV10-2
CASTRTGGTKDNSPLHF
TGCGCCAGCACCAGGACAGGGGGAACAAAAGATAATTCACCCCTCCACTTT
>TRBJ2-1|-|-|16|TRBV28
CASSSGVRGAYNEQFF
TGTGCCAGCAGTTCAGGGGTCAGGGGGGCCTACAATGAGCAGTTCTTC
>TRBJ2-3|-|-|15|TRBV25-1
CASSDSWDNTDTQYF
TGTGCCAGCAGTGATTCTTGGGACAACACAGATACGCAGTATTTT
>TRBJ2-7|TRBD2|-|14|TRBV9
CASSRAGTRVEQYF
TGTGCCAGCAGCCGGGCCGGGACTAGGGTCGAGCAGTACTTC
>TRBJ1-5|-|-|14|TRBV7-9
CASSLGGRNQPQHF
TGTGCCAGCAGCTTAGGAGGGAGAAATCAGCCCCAGCATTTT
>TRBJ2-2|TRBD2|-|16|TRBV3-1/TRBV3-2
CASSQVAGVGTGELFF
TGTGCCAGCAGCCAAGTTGCGGGAGTCGGAACCGGGGAGCTGTTTTTT
>TRBJ2-5|TRBD1|-|16|TRBV11-3
CASSLGQGASVETQYF
TGTGCCAGCAGCTTAGGACAGGGGGCGTCTGTGGAGACCCAGTACTTC
>TRBJ2-6|TRBD2|once|16|TRBV15
CATSRDRGVGANVLTF
TGTGCCACCAGCAGAGATCGGGGGGTTGGGGCCAACGTCCTGACTTTC
>TRBJ1-5|-|-|12|TRBV27
CASSPQGQPQHF
TGTGCCAGCAGTCCTCAGGGTCAGCCCCAGCATTTT
>TRBJ1-1|-|-|14|TRBV7-8
CASSLDREITEAFF
TGTGCCAGCAGCTTAGACAGGGAGATTACTGAAGCTTTCTTT
>TRBJ2-4|-|-|17|TRBV5-1
CASSLLGLSLAKNIQYF
TGCGCCAGCAGCTTGTTGGGACTTTCACTAGCCAAAAACATTCAGTACTTC
>TRBJ2-3|TRBD2|-|15|TRBV7-3
CASSSLAGALNTQYF
TGTGCCAGCAGCTCCCTAGCGGGCGCATTGAATACGCAGTATTTT
>TRBJ1-6|TRBD1|-|16|TRBV4-2
CASSQDSAGGNSPLHF
TGTGCCAGCAGCCAAGACTCGGCAGGGGGGAATTCACCCCTCCACTTT
>TRBJ2-3|-|-|16|TRBV18
CASSPGQLFPTDTQYF
TGTGCCAGCTCACCAGGACAGCTTTTCCCCACAGATACGCAGTATTTT
>TRBJ1-2|-|-|14|TRBV29-1
CSVARPGQPGGYTF
TGCAGCGTTGCGCGACCCGGACAGCCCGGCGGCTACACCTTC
>TRBJ1-2|TRBD1|-|15|TRBV18
CASSHGQVGGYGYTF
TGTGCCAGCTCCCATGGACAGGTCGGGGGTTATGGCTACACCTTC
>TRBJ2-7|-|-|15|TRBV28
CASSPSGGGPYEQYF
TGTGCCAGCAGCCCCAGTGGGGGGGGGCCCTACGAGCAGTACTTC
>TRBJ2-1|-|-|20|TRBV21-1
CASSKAGGLGAGHFYNEQFF
TGTGCCAGCAGCAAGGCCGGGGGGCTGGGAGCGGGACACTTCTACAATGAGCAGTTCTTC
>TRBJ1-5|-|-|11|TRBV12-3/TRBV12-4
CASSGLGPQHF
TGTGCCAGCAGTGGGCTGGGGCCCCAGCATTTT
>TRBJ2-2|TRBD2|-|15|TRBV7-9
CASSYAGGFTGELFF
TGTGCCAGCAGCTACGCGGGAGGGTTCACCGGGGAGCTGTTTTTT
>TRBJ1-2|-|-|13|TRBV28
CASRRTGPYGYTF
TGTGCCAGCAGGCGTACAGGGCCCTATGGCTACACCTTC
>TRBJ2-7|TRBD2|-|14|TRBV3-1/TRBV3-2
CASSQTSGTYEQYF
TGTGCCAGCAGCCAGACTAGCGGAACCTACGAGCAGTACTTC
>TRBJ2-7|-|-|14|TRBV23-1
CASPPLDTSYEQYF
TGCGCCAGCCCCCCATTGGACACCTCCTACGAGCAGTACTTC
>TRBJ1-3|-|-|13|TRBV4-1
CASSQERWNTIYF
TGCGCCAGCAGCCAAGAGAGATGGAACACCATATATTTT
>TRBJ2-7|TRBD1|few|14|TRBV7-9
CASSGTVGLYEQYF
TGTGCCAGCAGCGGGACAGTAGGCCTCTACGAGCAGTACTTC
>TRBJ1-3|-|few|13|TRBV12-3/TRBV12-4
CASSLDSGNTIYF
TGTGCCAGCAGTCTCGACAGTGGAAACACCATATATTTT
>TRBJ1-1|-|many|13|TRBV6-5
CASSSFTGTEAFF
TGTGCCAGCAGTTCTTTTACAGGCACTGAAGCTTTCTTT
>TRBJ1-5|-|-|14|TRBV19
CASTQVISNQPQHF
TGTGCCAGTACTCAGGTCATCAGCAATCAGCCCCAGCATTTT
>TRBJ2-1|TRBD2|-|19|TRBV7-6
CASSLERLAGALSYNEQFF
TGTGCCAGCAGCTTAGAGCGACTAGCGGGGGCCCTCTCCTACAATGAGCAGTTCTTC
>TRBJ1-2|-|-|14|TRBV30
CAWSVGTGYYGYTF
TGTGCCTGGAGTGTAGGCACAGGATACTATGGCTACACCTTC
>TRBJ2-7|-|-|15|TRBV14
CASSQVSRGTYEQYF
TGTGCCAGCAGCCAAGTGAGTCGGGGGACCTACGAGCAGTACTTC
>TRBJ1-2|-|-|16|TRBV21-1
CASSTDRDLKNYGYTF
TGTGCCAGCAGCACGGACAGGGATCTTAAGAACTATGGCTACACCTTC
>TRBJ2-3|-|-|14|TRBV30
CAWETGGSTDTQYF
TGTGCCTGGGAGACAGGTGGAAGCACAGATACGCAGTATTTT
>TRBJ2-2|TRBD1|-|15|TRBV18
CASSLGQGDTGELFF
TGTGCCAGCTCACTGGGACAGGGAGACACCGGGGAGCTGTTTTTT
>TRBJ2-7|TRBD2|-|11|TRBV29-1
CSVDGRDEQYF
TGCAGCGTTGACGGGAGGGACGAGCAGTACTTC
>TRBJ2-7|TRBD1|-|14|TRBV5-1
CASSPLGQGHEQYF
TGCGCCAGCAGCCCACTCGGACAGGGCCACGAGCAGTACTTC
>TRBJ1-2|-|-|11|TRBV30
CAWRNEYGYTF
TGTGCCTGGAGGAATGAGTATGGCTACACCTTC
>TRBJ1-1|TRBD1|-|13|TRBV12-5
CASGSQGDTEAFF
TGTGCTAGTGGTTCACAGGGGGACACTGAAGCTTTCTTT
>TRBJ2-7|-|-|16|TRBV6-5
CASSYSSARGSYEQYF
TGTGCCAGCAGTTACAGCAGCGCACGGGGCTCCTACGAGCAGTACTTC
>TRBJ2-7|TRBD2|-|16|TRBV4-1
CASSLKASGRAGEQYF
TGCGCCAGCAGCCTAAAGGCTAGCGGGAGGGCCGGGGAGCAGTACTTC
>TRBJ1-1|TRBD1|-|13|TRBV7-7
CASSSTTGGEAFF
TGTGCCAGCAGCTCGACGACAGGGGGGGAAGCTTTCTTT
>TRBJ1-1|-|once|11|TRBV6-5
CASSGRTEAFF
TGTGCCAGCAGCGGGAGGACTGAAGCTTTCTTT
>TRBJ2-7|TRBD1|-|14|TRBV15
CATSRDRGIYEQYF
TGTGCCACCAGCAGGGACAGGGGGATTTACGAGCAGTACTTC
>TRBJ1-3|-|once|13|TRBV7-8
CASSLASLSTIYF
TGTGCCAGCAGCTTAGCGTCTCTTAGCACCATATATTTT
>TRBJ2-6|-|-|16|TRBV10-3
CAISAGWVNGANVLTF
TGTGCCATCAGTGCGGGGTGGGTGAATGGGGCCAACGTCCTGACTTTC
>TRBJ1-4|TRBD1|-|15|TRBV11-2
CASSSTGATNEKLFF
TGTGCCAGCAGCTCGACAGGGGCGACTAATGAAAAACTGTTTTTT
>TRBJ2-2|TRBD2|-|15|TRBV7-2
CASSLLTGGRSELFF
TGTGCCAGCAGCTTATTAACGGGGGGTAGGTCGGAGCTGTTTTTT
>TRBJ2-3|-|-|14|TRBV5-1
CASNDVGRTDTQYF
TGCGCCAGCAATGACGTGGGGCGCACAGATACGCAGTATTTT
>TRBJ2-7|TRBD2|-|17|TRBV28
CASSTGWGLAGGREQYF
TGTGCCAGCAGTACGGGCTGGGGGCTAGCGGGAGGTCGGGAGCAGTACTTC